What follows are 4 T cell receptor beta chains derived from one specimen sequenced in a study of T cells in Graves' hyperthyroidism and ophthalmopathy. TCR beta CDR3 sequences were amplified from RNA transcripts. The study used the HTBI primer set for a first-round RT-PCR of the TCR CDR3. TCRdb called the multiplex PCR reads again in MiXCR, with one record for every CDR3 protein. The sample shows approximately 520,000 distinct CDR3 sequences, 24% of them seen only once. Sequenced: blood. These receptors came from a woman aged 25-40 years with Graves' ophthalmopathy.

The CDR3 DNA sequence: TGTGCCAGCAGTGGGGGAGATTGGGCTTTCTTT. It encodes CASSGGDWAFF. This chain links TRBV25-1 with TRBJ1-1; unclear D gene. Germline V gives CDR1 MGHDK, CDR2 SYGVNS. Deletions cut 4 bases from V and 11 bases from J, with 11 bases between. The CDR3 is 11 residues long.

The gene calls are TRBV27 and TRBJ2-3; D is undetermined. V shed 5 bases and J shed 0 bases, with 6 bases lying between them. The CDR3 contains 13 residues. Germline lookup yields CDR1 MNHEY and CDR2 SMNVEV (reference sequence). For the CDR3, the DNA is TGTGCCAGCAGTCCCACCAGCACAGATACGCAGTATTTT. It encodes CASSPTSTDTQYF.

This clonotype was detected a few times. The CDR3 DNA sequence: TGTGCCAGCAGCCTGAACCCGGGATATGAGCGCGAGCAGTACTTC. Its protein is CASSLNPGYEREQYF. The chain recombines TRBV28 with TRBJ2-7, with D perhaps matching TRBD2 (5 bases). Germline V CDR1 and CDR2: MDHEN, SYDVKM. V lost 6 bases, J lost 6 bases, and 21 bases lay in between. This CDR3 has 15 amino acids.

This clonotype was observed a single time. V gene TRBV20-1 combines with J gene TRBJ2-4, with D perhaps matching TRBD2 (5 bases). There are 11 residues in the CDR3. Germline CDR1 and CDR2: DFQATT and SNEGSKA (reference sequence). V was pared by 7 bases and J by 11 bases, with 15 bases between. CDR3 residues: CSGRDGYVQYF. The CDR3 bases are TGCAGTGGACGGGATGGGTACGTTCAGTACTTC.